These T cell receptor beta chains were read from a single sample in a study of shared clonotypes between healthy human individuals. Sequencing was performed with immunoSEQ multiplex PCR; in TCRdb, only in-frame clones are kept and a portion is missing. The sample shows approximately 2,000,000 clones, roughly 90% of them seen only once. The material sequenced was naive CD4+ T cells from PBMCs. The receptors shown here come from a man between 18 and 35 years old in good health. Some clones in this sample may be carry-over from other donors' samples. The CDR3 runs from the conserved cysteine through the conserved F or W. The order of the fields is clone size, V gene, J gene, D gene, CDR3 protein, CDR3 DNA. The D gene is left open where the match is weak. Clone sizes are given selectively: once, few, many, or a class where the clone is expanded.

clone_size: -; v_call: TRBV19; j_call: TRBJ2-7; d_call: TRBD2; cdr3_aa: CASSPTVWEGSYEQYF; cdr3_nt: TGTGCCAGTAGTCCAACGGTGTGGGAGGGATCCTACGAGCAGTACTTC
clone_size: -; v_call: TRBV6-6; j_call: TRBJ2-7; d_call: -; cdr3_aa: CASSYLGSYEQYF; cdr3_nt: TGTGCCAGCAGTTACTTAGGGTCCTACGAGCAGTACTTC
clone_size: -; v_call: TRBV10-3; j_call: TRBJ2-1; d_call: -; cdr3_aa: CAISGADEQFF; cdr3_nt: TGTGCCATCAGTGGTGCGGATGAGCAGTTCTTC
clone_size: -; v_call: TRBV30; j_call: TRBJ2-3; d_call: -; cdr3_aa: CAWSGGRDTQYF; cdr3_nt: TGTGCCTGGAGTGGAGGAAGAGATACGCAGTATTTT
clone_size: -; v_call: TRBV5-8; j_call: TRBJ1-3; d_call: -; cdr3_aa: CASRTVEISGNTIYF; cdr3_nt: TGTGCCAGCCGGACAGTCGAAATCTCTGGAAACACCATATATTTT
clone_size: -; v_call: TRBV2; j_call: TRBJ2-1; d_call: -; cdr3_aa: CASKWESSYNEQFF; cdr3_nt: TGTGCCAGCAAGTGGGAGAGCTCCTACAATGAGCAGTTCTTC
clone_size: -; v_call: TRBV5-6; j_call: TRBJ2-1; d_call: TRBD2; cdr3_aa: CASSLSGSADDEQFF; cdr3_nt: TGTGCCAGCAGCTTGAGCGGGAGCGCGGACGATGAGCAGTTCTTC
clone_size: -; v_call: TRBV5-1; j_call: TRBJ2-1; d_call: TRBD2; cdr3_aa: CASSPKLAGPPYNEQFF; cdr3_nt: TGCGCCAGCAGCCCCAAACTAGCGGGACCCCCCTACAATGAGCAGTTCTTC
clone_size: -; v_call: TRBV18; j_call: TRBJ2-1; d_call: TRBD2; cdr3_aa: CASSPRLAGAGDEQFF; cdr3_nt: TGTGCCAGCTCACCACGTCTAGCGGGAGCGGGCGATGAGCAGTTCTTC
clone_size: -; v_call: TRBV14; j_call: TRBJ2-1; d_call: -; cdr3_aa: CASSRIAGTRRNEQFF; cdr3_nt: TGTGCCAGCAGTCGGATCGCGGGGACCCGGAGGAATGAGCAGTTCTTC
clone_size: -; v_call: TRBV6-1; j_call: TRBJ2-3; d_call: TRBD2; cdr3_aa: CASRSGRRVGGEYF; cdr3_nt: TGTGCCAGCAGGAGCGGGAGAAGAGTTGGGGGGGAGTATTTT
clone_size: -; v_call: TRBV7-9; j_call: TRBJ2-1; d_call: -; cdr3_aa: CASKMGDHYNEQFF; cdr3_nt: TGTGCCAGCAAGATGGGTGATCACTACAATGAGCAGTTCTTC
clone_size: -; v_call: TRBV15; j_call: TRBJ2-1; d_call: TRBD1; cdr3_aa: CATSRLLRDRGNNEQFF; cdr3_nt: TGTGCCACCAGCAGGCTCCTCCGGGACAGGGGGAACAATGAGCAGTTCTTC
clone_size: -; v_call: TRBV10-3; j_call: TRBJ1-5; d_call: -; cdr3_aa: CAISESRGQPQHF; cdr3_nt: TGTGCCATCAGTGAGTCGAGAGGTCAGCCCCAGCATTTT
clone_size: -; v_call: TRBV6-1; j_call: TRBJ2-7; d_call: -; cdr3_aa: CATTIGGVYEQYF; cdr3_nt: TGTGCCACCACAATAGGGGGGGTCTACGAGCAGTACTTC
clone_size: -; v_call: TRBV18; j_call: TRBJ2-3; d_call: TRBD1; cdr3_aa: CASSPGQGALVPQYF; cdr3_nt: TGTGCCAGCTCGCCGGGACAGGGGGCGTTGGTGCCGCAGTATTTT
clone_size: -; v_call: TRBV19; j_call: TRBJ1-5; d_call: -; cdr3_aa: CASSIPYAGGNQPQHF; cdr3_nt: TGTGCCAGTAGTATTCCCTACGCCGGGGGCAATCAGCCCCAGCATTTT
clone_size: -; v_call: TRBV6-6; j_call: TRBJ1-5; d_call: -; cdr3_aa: CASSYSKDQPQHF; cdr3_nt: TGTGCCAGCAGTTACTCGAAAGATCAGCCCCAGCATTTT
clone_size: once; v_call: TRBV7-2; j_call: TRBJ2-1; d_call: -; cdr3_aa: CASSLSSSPPNNEQFF; cdr3_nt: TGTGCCAGCAGCTTGAGCTCTAGCCCCCCCAACAATGAGCAGTTCTTC
clone_size: -; v_call: TRBV14; j_call: TRBJ2-5; d_call: -; cdr3_aa: CASSRDFGETQYF; cdr3_nt: TGTGCCAGCAGCCGGGACTTTGGGGAGACCCAGTACTTC
clone_size: -; v_call: TRBV5-6; j_call: TRBJ1-1; d_call: -; cdr3_aa: CASSLVAGRGTEAFF; cdr3_nt: TGTGCCAGCAGCTTGGTGGCAGGGCGTGGCACTGAAGCTTTCTTT
clone_size: -; v_call: TRBV5-5; j_call: TRBJ1-5; d_call: -; cdr3_aa: CASSLIDSDQPQHF; cdr3_nt: TGTGCCAGCAGCCTGATCGATTCGGATCAGCCCCAGCATTTT
clone_size: -; v_call: TRBV5-4; j_call: TRBJ1-2; d_call: -; cdr3_aa: CASSLGAATNYGYTF; cdr3_nt: TGTGCCAGCAGCTTGGGGGCGGCCACTAACTATGGCTACACCTTC
clone_size: -; v_call: TRBV6-1; j_call: TRBJ1-1; d_call: -; cdr3_aa: CASSEYGWDTEAFF; cdr3_nt: TGTGCCAGCAGTGAATACGGTTGGGACACTGAAGCTTTCTTT
clone_size: -; v_call: TRBV11-3; j_call: TRBJ2-3; d_call: TRBD2; cdr3_aa: CASSLGSVSGTSDTQYF; cdr3_nt: TGTGCCAGCAGCTTAGGATCGGTTAGCGGGACTTCAGATACGCAGTATTTT
clone_size: -; v_call: TRBV29-1; j_call: TRBJ2-3; d_call: -; cdr3_aa: CSVAQFTDTQYF; cdr3_nt: TGCAGCGTTGCTCAGTTCACAGATACGCAGTATTTT
clone_size: -; v_call: TRBV5-8; j_call: TRBJ1-3; d_call: -; cdr3_aa: CASSLGAGNSGNTIYF; cdr3_nt: TGTGCCAGCAGCTTGGGTGCAGGGAACTCTGGAAACACCATATATTTT
clone_size: -; v_call: TRBV19; j_call: TRBJ2-3; d_call: TRBD2; cdr3_aa: CASTRTSGSTDTQYF; cdr3_nt: TGTGCCAGTACACGGACTAGCGGGAGTACAGATACGCAGTATTTT
clone_size: -; v_call: TRBV11-2; j_call: TRBJ2-7; d_call: -; cdr3_aa: CASSLLYTQGGASREQYF; cdr3_nt: TGTGCCAGCAGCCTCTTATATACCCAGGGTGGGGCAAGCCGGGAGCAGTACTTC
clone_size: -; v_call: TRBV18; j_call: TRBJ1-1; d_call: -; cdr3_aa: CASSPVSRDTEAFF; cdr3_nt: TGTGCCAGCTCACCCGTTTCTCGGGACACTGAAGCTTTCTTT
clone_size: -; v_call: TRBV6-4; j_call: TRBJ1-2; d_call: -; cdr3_aa: CASSDSPGPGGYTF; cdr3_nt: TGTGCCAGCAGTGACTCGCCGGGTCCAGGGGGCTACACCTTC
clone_size: -; v_call: TRBV7-9; j_call: TRBJ1-2; d_call: -; cdr3_aa: CASSKSGTPTYGYTF; cdr3_nt: TGTGCCAGCAGCAAATCCGGGACACCTACCTATGGCTACACCTTC
clone_size: -; v_call: TRBV6-5; j_call: TRBJ2-6; d_call: TRBD1; cdr3_aa: CASKADRVGANVLTF; cdr3_nt: TGTGCCAGTAAAGCCGACAGGGTTGGGGCCAACGTCCTGACTTTC
clone_size: -; v_call: TRBV19; j_call: TRBJ2-1; d_call: TRBD2; cdr3_aa: CASSTGRGNEQFF; cdr3_nt: TGTGCCAGTAGTACCGGGAGGGGGAATGAGCAGTTCTTC